What follows are 10 T cell receptor beta chains derived from one specimen sequenced in a study of T cell repertoires in cytomegalovirus infection. Their recognized antigens are unknown. In TCRdb, the reads were re-called with MiXCR into one record per CDR3 protein. This sample has about 770,000 distinct CDR3 sequences, with almost 30% found just once. Sequenced here: cultured CD8+ T cells from PBMCs, sampled from culture after CMV antigen stimulation. These TCRs come from a human donor in good health (CMV status not recorded). Some clones in this sample may be carry-over from other donors' samples.

The chain has TRBV4-1 and TRBJ2-7, with D perhaps matching TRBD2 (5 bases). CDR3 length: 13 residues. V was trimmed by 3 bases and J by 3 bases, leaving 9 bases between them. Germline V gives CDR1 MGHRA, CDR2 YSYEKL. This CDR3 is CASSHPRGYEQYF. The CDR3 bases are TGCGCCAGCAGCCACCCCCGGGGCTACGAGCAGTACTTC.

The sample holds a few counts of this clonotype. The rearrangement uses TRBV7-8 and TRBJ2-6; 8 bases align to TRBD1. The CDR3 runs 18 residues. V lost 1 base, J lost 0 bases, and 5 bases stayed unmatched. CDR1 is SGHVS, CDR2 FQNEAQ, per germline. CDR3 protein: CASSLGQGALSGANVLTF. CDR3 sequence (DNA): TGTGCCAGCAGCTTAGGGCAGGGGGCTCTCTCTGGGGCCAACGTCCTGACTTTC. The full variable domain, with the rest looked up from reference TRBV7-8 and TRBJ2-6, is GAGVSQSPRYKVAKRGQDVALRCDPISGHVSLFWYQQALGQGPEFLTYFQNEAQLDKSGLPSDRFFAERPEGSVSTLKIQRTQQEDSAVYLCASSLGQGALSGANVLTFGAGSRLTVL.

This clonotype has only a few counts. CDR3 loop: CASSPLRPGATEAFF. The DNA of the CDR3 is TGTGCCAGCAGCCCCCTACGCCCTGGGGCTACTGAAGCTTTCTTT. The rearrangement uses TRBV12-3 or TRBV12-4 and TRBJ1-1; possibly TRBD1 for D (5 bases). Deletions cut 6 bases from V and 5 bases from J, with 19 bases between. The CDR3 totals 15 residues.

The CDR3 is CASTRGLQTTNEKLFF. Written as DNA, the CDR3 is TGTGCCAGCACCCGGGGACTGCAGACCACTAATGAAAAACTGTTTTTT. The chain employs TRBV6-6 and TRBJ1-4; possibly TRBD1 for D (5 bases). Germline CDR1 and CDR2: MNHNY and SVGAGI (reference sequence). This CDR3 is 16 amino acids long. V was shortened by 7 bases and J by 2 bases, with 17 bases between the two germline ends.

This clonotype was counted a few times. The chain joins TRBV7-9 to TRBJ1-5; 12 bases map to TRBD1. The V and J ends lost 4 bases and 7 bases, in that order; junction bases with no gene match: 2. The V gene's germline CDR1 is SEHNR and CDR2 FQNEAQ (reference sequence). This CDR3 comprises 14 residues. In DNA form, the CDR3 reads TGTGCCAGCAGCTCGGGACAGGGGGCACAGCCCCAGCATTTT. It translates to CASSSGQGAQPQHF. Full variable domain (missing parts from reference TRBV7-9 and TRBJ1-5): DTGVSQNPRHKITKRGQNVTFRCDPISEHNRLYWYRQTLGQGPEFLTYFQNEAQLEKSRLLSDRFSAERPKGSFSTLEIQRTEQGDSAMYLCASSSGQGAQPQHFGDGTRLSIL.

The gene calls are TRBV6-2 or TRBV6-3 and TRBJ1-6; tentative D call: TRBD1 (5 bases). V was pared by 5 bases and J by 1 base, with 12 bases between. The CDR3 is made up of 16 amino acids. Germline CDR1 is MNHEY and CDR2 is SVGEGT. The CDR3 loop reads CASSGGVSSYNSPLHF. DNA of the CDR3: TGTGCCAGCAGTGGAGGGGTATCATCCTATAATTCACCCCTCCACTTT.

The gene calls are TRBV4-3 and TRBJ2-3; TRBD2 aligns across 8 bases. The J segment lost 11 bases and the V segment lost 0 bases, leaving 10 bases of the junction unmatched. This CDR3 comprises 15 residues. CDR1 LGHNA and CDR2 YSLEER come from the germline V gene. CDR3 DNA: TGCGCCAGCAGCCAAGATAAGCGGGGGTTAAGGGGGCAGTATTTT. Amino acid sequence: CASSQDKRGLRGQYF.

The rearrangement joins TRBV10-3 to TRBJ2-7; D gene ambiguous. With 4 bases removed from V and 3 bases from J, the gap between germline ends came to 10 bases. The CDR3 totals 13 residues. The germline CDR1 and CDR2 sequences are ENHRY and SYGVKD. CDR3 bases: TGTGCCATCAGTGCCCCGGGTGACTACGAGCAGTACGTC. The encoded protein is CAISAPGDYEQYV.

This clonotype has more than one count but fewer than ten. This chain connects TRBV7-6 to TRBJ2-5; TRBD1 or TRBD2 may be the D gene (6 bases each). V gave up 5 bases and J gave up 7 bases, with 23 bases separating them. Per the germline V gene, CDR1 is SGHVS and CDR2 is FNYEAQ. The CDR3 sequence is 16 residues long. CDR3 nucleotide sequence: TGTGCCAGCAGCCCTAGGGGGGACCAAAAAGAAGGGACCCAGTACTTC. Translating it yields CASSPRGDQKEGTQYF.

This clonotype was seen a handful of times. The chain carries TRBV7-9 and TRBJ1-1, with a tentative D call TRBD1 (6 bases). CDR3 size: 11 residues. Trimming left V 6 bases short and J 8 bases short, with 10 bases between. Germline V CDR1 and CDR2: SEHNR, FQNEAQ (reference sequence). CDR3 protein: CASRWTAEAFF. For the CDR3, the DNA is TGTGCCAGCAGATGGACAGCCGAAGCTTTCTTT.